This TCR beta chain was captured in a study of CD4 and CD8 cells across lung adenocarcinoma regions. Localized lung adenocarcinoma, a non-small cell lung cancer, affected the donors. This clonotype is labeled large. A single record per CDR3 protein comes from TCRdb applying MiXCR to the PCR reads. Of 6,000 to 8,000 distinct CDR3 sequences listed, approximately 53% were seen once; the top ten hold about 23%. Sequenced input: CD4+ T cells from the center of a lung tumor. The TCR comes from a female donor with lung adenocarcinoma. The CD4 and CD8 labels of this study may be unreliable.

This CDR3 is CASSEARFAGGIVKNIQYF. Here the CDR3 DNA reads TGTGCCAGCAGTGAAGCTCGATTCGCGGGAGGGATAGTAAAAAACATTCAGTACTTC. The chain recombines TRBV6-1 with TRBJ2-4; 9 bases line up with TRBD2. The CDR3 length is 19 residues. CDR1 is MNHNS and CDR2 is SASEGT in the germline V gene. V lost 0 bases to trimming and J lost 4 bases; unmatched junction nucleotides: 13.